The next 10 T cell receptor beta chains were all read from a single sample in a study of beta chain features in type 1 diabetes. Expressed TCRB transcripts got sequenced, as all isolated RNA was reverse transcribed. TCRdb's copy holds only in-frame clones and misses some; the assay was immunoSEQ multiplex PCR. The sample lists 250,000 to 300,000 clones, roughly 8% seen once, with more than 0.9% in the top ten. Input material: central memory CD4+ T cells from blood. These receptors were collected from a woman aged 18-29 years in good health.

The table lists this clone with a few counts. The V gene is TRBV7-9, the J gene TRBJ2-1; D is undetermined. The CDR3 contains 15 residues. From germline, CDR1 is SEHNR and CDR2 FQNEAQ (reference sequence). Trimming removed 4 bases at V and 4 bases at J, with 14 bases between. This CDR3 reads CASSSYDTGYNEQFF. The CDR3 coding sequence is TGTGCCAGCAGCTCTTACGACACGGGTTACAATGAGCAGTTCTTC.

J is TRBJ1-1 and V is TRBV14, with D tentatively TRBD1 (5 bases). Germline CDR1 and CDR2: SGHDN and FVKESK. CDR3 size: 13 residues. Trimming took off 5 bases at V and 1 base at J, with 8 bases between the two ends. The CDR3 sequence is CASSTQANTEAFF. The DNA of the CDR3 is TGTGCCAGCAGCACACAGGCGAACACTGAAGCTTTCTTT.

CDR3 sequence reads: CAISVRLADYEQYF. CDR3 bases: TGTGCCATCAGTGTCAGGCTAGCGGACTACGAGCAGTACTTC. The genes are TRBV10-3 and TRBJ2-7; TRBD2 matches at 7 bases. Looked up from germline, CDR1 is ENHRY and CDR2 is SYGVKD. This CDR3 has 14 amino acids. V was clipped by 4 bases and J by 3 bases; unmatched bases: 6.

This clone has only a few counts. The chain has TRBV4-2 and TRBJ2-1, with 7 bases identical to TRBD2. Germline V lookup: CDR1 LGHNA, CDR2 YNFKEQ. The CDR3 extends over 15 amino acids. The trim removed 4 bases at V and 15 bases at J, leaving 18 bases unmatched. CDR3 sequence: CASSPVGGGGGGSFF. The CDR3 DNA sequence: TGTGCCAGCAGCCCGGTGGGCGGCGGCGGGGGTGGGTCGTTCTTC.

The J gene is TRBJ1-2, the V gene TRBV4-1; D might be TRBD1 (5 bases). With 0 bases removed from V and 2 bases from J, the gap between germline ends came to 10 bases. The CDR3 consists of 15 residues. The germline V gene encodes CDR1 MGHRA and CDR2 YSYEKL. CDR3 in amino acids: CASSQDDGGNYGYTF. The CDR3, as DNA: TGCGCCAGCAGCCAAGATGATGGGGGAAACTATGGCTACACCTTC.

This clone turned up a few times. The chain couples TRBV7-9 to TRBJ1-2, with D perhaps TRBD1 (5 bases). This CDR3 has 15 amino acids. Trimming removed 0 bases at V and 4 bases at J, with 12 bases between. Per the germline V gene, CDR1 is SEHNR and CDR2 is FQNEAQ (reference sequence). The CDR3: CASSLASVRAYGYTF. CDR3 nucleotide sequence: TGTGCCAGCAGCTTAGCGTCAGTCAGGGCCTATGGCTACACCTTC.

The sample holds a few counts of this clone. This sequence joins TRBV5-1 and TRBJ2-5; no firm D call. This CDR3 contains 13 residues. The V and J ends lost 0 bases and 5 bases respectively, with 8 bases between them. CDR1 is SGHRS, CDR2 YFSETQ, per germline. The CDR3 spells CASSLVPAETQYF. CDR3 DNA: TGCGCCAGCAGCTTGGTCCCCGCGGAGACCCAGTACTTC.

This clone was seen a handful of times. V usage is TRBV5-1 and J usage is TRBJ2-6; D is undetermined. The V gene lost 1 base and the J gene lost 0 bases, with 11 bases spanning the gap. There are 17 residues in the CDR3. Germline-derived CDR1 and CDR2 are SGHRS and YFSETQ. The CDR3 is CASSLRAQSSGANVLTF. In nucleotides, the CDR3 is TGCGCCAGCAGCTTGAGAGCCCAGAGCTCTGGGGCCAACGTCCTGACTTTC.

This clone was detected only a few times. The chain links TRBV7-9 to TRBJ2-1, with 11 nucleotides matching TRBD2. V lost 2 bases to trimming and J lost 9 bases; unmatched junction nucleotides: 3. This CDR3 region has 14 residues. The V gene's germline CDR1 is SEHNR and CDR2 FQNEAQ (reference sequence). CDR3 region: CASSLLAGGFEQFF. In DNA, the CDR3 is TGTGCCAGCAGCTTATTAGCGGGAGGGTTTGAGCAGTTCTTC.

This clone was detected many times. The V gene is TRBV27, the J gene TRBJ2-7, with a tentative D call TRBD2 (6 bases). The CDR3 has 13 residues. Germline assignment: CDR1 MNHEY and CDR2 SMNVEV (reference sequence). Trimming removed 6 bases from V and 2 bases from J, with 11 bases in between. This CDR3 reads CASRGTFPYEQYF. CDR3 nucleotide sequence: TGTGCCAGCAGAGGGACTTTCCCCTACGAGCAGTACTTC.